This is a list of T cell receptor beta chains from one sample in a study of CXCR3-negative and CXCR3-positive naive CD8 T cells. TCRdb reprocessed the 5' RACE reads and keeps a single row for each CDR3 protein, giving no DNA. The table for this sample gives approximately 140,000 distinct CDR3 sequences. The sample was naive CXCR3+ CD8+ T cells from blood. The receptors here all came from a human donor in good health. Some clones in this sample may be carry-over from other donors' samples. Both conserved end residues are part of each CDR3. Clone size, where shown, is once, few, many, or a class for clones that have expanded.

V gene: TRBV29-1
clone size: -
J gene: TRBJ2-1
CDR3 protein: CSAPGTGAYNEQFF

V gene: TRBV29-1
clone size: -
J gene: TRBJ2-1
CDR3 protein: CSVTVQGLNEQFF

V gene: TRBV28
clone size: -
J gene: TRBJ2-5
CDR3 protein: CASSFRWLAGEETQYF

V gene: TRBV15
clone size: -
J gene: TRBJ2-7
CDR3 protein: CATSSGGGSYEQYF

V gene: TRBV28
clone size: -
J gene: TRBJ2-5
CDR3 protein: CASRPLAEEETQYF

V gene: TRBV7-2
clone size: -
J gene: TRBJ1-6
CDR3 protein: CASSLPGAPLHF

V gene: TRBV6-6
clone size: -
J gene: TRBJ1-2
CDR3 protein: CASSTGQTSNYGYTF

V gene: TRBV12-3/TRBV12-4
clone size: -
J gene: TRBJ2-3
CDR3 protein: CASRPPLAEITDTQYF

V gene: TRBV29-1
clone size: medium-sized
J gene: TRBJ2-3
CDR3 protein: CSVDRRASTDTQYF

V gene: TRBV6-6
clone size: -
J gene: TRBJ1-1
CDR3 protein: CASSIVKEGGFTEAFF

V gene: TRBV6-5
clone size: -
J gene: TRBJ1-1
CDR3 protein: CASRLGKNTEAFF

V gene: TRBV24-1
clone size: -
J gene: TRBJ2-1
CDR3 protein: CATSSRGSDEQFF

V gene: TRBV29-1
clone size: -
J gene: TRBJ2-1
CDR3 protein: CSVEYPTARFNEQFF

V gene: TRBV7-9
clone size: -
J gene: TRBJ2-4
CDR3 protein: CASSLASGRESNIQYF

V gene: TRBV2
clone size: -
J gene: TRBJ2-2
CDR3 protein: CASRTLRNTGELFF

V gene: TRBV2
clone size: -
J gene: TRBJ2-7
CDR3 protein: CASSRAGVSSYEQYF

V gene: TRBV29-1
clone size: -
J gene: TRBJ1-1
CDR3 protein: CSVTTGTGEYTEAFF

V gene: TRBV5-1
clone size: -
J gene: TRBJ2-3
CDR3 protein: CASSSDPYSTDTQYF

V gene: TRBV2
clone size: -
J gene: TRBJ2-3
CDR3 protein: CASRKGFEDTDTQYF

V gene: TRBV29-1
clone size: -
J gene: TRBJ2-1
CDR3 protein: CSVAGLAGAGEQFF

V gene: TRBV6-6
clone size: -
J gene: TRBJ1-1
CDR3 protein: CASRSGQGGTEAFF

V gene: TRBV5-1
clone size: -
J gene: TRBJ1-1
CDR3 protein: CASNWDINGMNTEAFF

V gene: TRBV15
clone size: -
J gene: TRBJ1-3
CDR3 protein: CATSVQGNGNTIYF

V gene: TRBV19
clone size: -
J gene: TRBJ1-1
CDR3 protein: CASIVGGNTEAFF

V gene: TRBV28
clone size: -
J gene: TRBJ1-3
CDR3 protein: CACRGPLGFSGNTIYF

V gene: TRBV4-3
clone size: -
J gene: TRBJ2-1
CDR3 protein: CASSSTLRSSYNEQFF

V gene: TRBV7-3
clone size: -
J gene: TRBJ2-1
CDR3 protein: CASSLSGDHNEQFF

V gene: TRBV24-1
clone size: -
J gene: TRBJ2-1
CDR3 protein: CATSDLRGPQGSEQFF

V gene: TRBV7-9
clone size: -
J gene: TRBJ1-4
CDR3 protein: CASSSGQGDEKLFF

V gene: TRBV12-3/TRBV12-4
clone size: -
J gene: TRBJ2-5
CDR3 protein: CASGARETQYF

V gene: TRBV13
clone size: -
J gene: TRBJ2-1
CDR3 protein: CASTRAGLDYSSYNEQFF

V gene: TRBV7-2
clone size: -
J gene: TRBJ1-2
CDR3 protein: CASSTPGGRDGYTF

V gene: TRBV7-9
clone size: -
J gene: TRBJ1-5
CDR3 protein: CASSLGTVGQPQHF

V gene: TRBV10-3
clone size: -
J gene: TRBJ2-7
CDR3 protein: CAISDTGTPSYEQYF

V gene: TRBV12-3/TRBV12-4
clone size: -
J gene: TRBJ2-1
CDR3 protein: CASSSDVKIANNEQFF

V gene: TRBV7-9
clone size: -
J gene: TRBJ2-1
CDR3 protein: CASSLGATGSRNEQFF

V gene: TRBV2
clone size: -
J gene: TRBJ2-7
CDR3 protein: CASSEDSPPGGSCEQYF

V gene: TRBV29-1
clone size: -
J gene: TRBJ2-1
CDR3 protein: CSVKGSGHSYNEQFF

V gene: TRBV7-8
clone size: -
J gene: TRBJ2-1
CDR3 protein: CASSLGTGRWSEQFF

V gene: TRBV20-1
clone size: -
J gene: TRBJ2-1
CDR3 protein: CSAKLAGGPHEQFF

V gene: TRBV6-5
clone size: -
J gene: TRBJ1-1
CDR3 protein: CASISPLGGSSSEAFF

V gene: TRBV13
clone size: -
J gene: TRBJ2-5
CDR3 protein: CASSSSEEKETQYF

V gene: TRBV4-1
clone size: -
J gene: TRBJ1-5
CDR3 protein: CASSQGIGQPQHF

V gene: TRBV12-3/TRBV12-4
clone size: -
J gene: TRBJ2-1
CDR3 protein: CASSPTVDEQFF

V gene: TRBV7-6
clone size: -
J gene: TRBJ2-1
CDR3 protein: CASSSPLTSGGLLPYNEQFF